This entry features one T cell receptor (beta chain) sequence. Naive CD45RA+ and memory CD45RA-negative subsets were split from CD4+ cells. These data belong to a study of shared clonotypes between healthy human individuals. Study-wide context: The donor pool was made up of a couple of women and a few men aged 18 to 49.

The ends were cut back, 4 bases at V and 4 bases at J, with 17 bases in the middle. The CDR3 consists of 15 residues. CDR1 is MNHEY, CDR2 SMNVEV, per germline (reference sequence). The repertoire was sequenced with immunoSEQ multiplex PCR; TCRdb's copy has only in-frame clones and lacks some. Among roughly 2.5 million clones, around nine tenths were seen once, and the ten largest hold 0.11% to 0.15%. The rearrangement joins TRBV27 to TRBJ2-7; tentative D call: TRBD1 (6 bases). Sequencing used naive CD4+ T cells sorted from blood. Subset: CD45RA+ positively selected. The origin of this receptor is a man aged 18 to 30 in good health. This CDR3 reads CASSSGLGGWYEQYF. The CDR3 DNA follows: TGTGCCAGCAGTTCAGGGCTAGGGGGTTGGTACGAGCAGTACTTC.